This T cell receptor beta chain stems from a study of neurological immune-mediated disorders (dated by TCRdb to between 2018 and 2021). Turning to the overall study: Of the 35 or so multiple sclerosis patients, about 30 had relapsing-remitting MS and 3 had secondary progressive MS. Alongside PBMC samples, the set of about 97 TCR-beta libraries contained longitudinal samples, technical triplicates, and paired CD4+ and CD8+ T-cell subsets that had been sorted. The cohort was made up of approximately 69 subjects, consisting of some 14 HAM/TSP patients, about 34 multiple sclerosis patients and 20 or so healthy controls. Peripheral blood TCR-beta repertoires from HTLV-I-associated myelopathy (HAM/TSP) patients, multiple sclerosis patients and healthy controls were compared by UMI-based sequencing. Broad study findings and their caveats: In phylogenetic analysis, the repertoires of 18 of 34 MS patients grouped into a cluster of related CDR3 sequences, which suggests a possible signature at the repertoire level. No association of the MS cluster with clinical or MRI features was observed, and the need for larger cohorts was stated by the authors. Across subjects, expanded clones never shared an identical CDR3 amino acid sequence, which suggests that the TCR-beta repertoires in every group were private. TCR clonal expansion was highest in HAM/TSP patients and lowest in MS patients, with MS patients falling below even healthy controls.

cDNA was synthesized by template-switch 5'RACE using a primer carrying a 10-nucleotide random unique molecular identifier by which each TCR transcript was tagged. Every sequencing run covered 15-18 subjects and yielded more than 160 million TCR-beta sequences. The RNeasy kit was used to extract total RNA. The KAPA Real-time Library Amplification kit was used to amplify TCR-beta VDJ regions with primers targeting the TCR constant region and the 5'RACE anchor. Sample indexes and Illumina adaptors were added in a first PCR, after which library yield was increased in a second PCR. After Ampure bead purification, the roughly 650 bp TCR product was size-selected on a 2% E-gel SizeSelection system. Before pooling, library quality was assessed on a Bioanalyzer, concentration was determined with Qubit, and library quantification was performed with the Kapa Library Quantification kit. Paired-end 2 x 150 bp sequencing of the libraries was performed on an Illumina HiSeq 2500. To increase sequence diversity, roughly 25-31% phiX was spiked into each library pool. The study's own analysis went as follows. The quality-filtered reads were processed with the UMI-based MiGEC pipeline, whose error correction step removed more than 85% of the raw TCR sequences. VDJ genes were aligned to IMGT germline references, and each clonotype was defined by a unique CDR3 amino acid sequence together with V-J genes. Clonal expansion, Shannon diversity, and CDR3 relatedness (CalcPairwiseDistances, ClusterSamples) were evaluated with VDJtools, and phylogenetic trees were built with CLCbio workbench. Expanded clones were defined as having at least 8 unique UMIs, based on coefficient-of-variation modelling across technical triplicates. In-frame beta chains were kept once TCRdb had trimmed the public reads at Q25 with fastp and called clones with MiXCR. Each entry merges the rows of one CDR3 protein and shows their most common DNA and genes. The V and J calls and clone size come from TCRdb's table, not from the authors' own analysis. Within this sample are 95,000 to 150,000 distinct CDR3 sequences, with about 3.4% of them counted one time only. The leading ten clones occupy 1% to 1.5% of the sample.

This clonotype showed up many times. What this receptor recognizes is not known. Per-nucleotide qualities are absent, and no much larger clonotype sits a single base away. CDR1 and CDR2 (DFQATT, SNEGSKA) derive from the germline V gene (reference sequence). The CDR3, cysteine through phenylalanine, is 14 amino acids long. Kept here is only the CDR3 DNA, which spans 42 bases and is read in frame from base 1. Trimming takes 1 base off V and 7 bases off J; junction bases not matched to a gene: 6. Libraries from unsorted PBMCs were made from 2 million PBMCs kept in RNAlater at -80 degrees C until RNA extraction. The multiple sclerosis patients were enrolled in a US clinical protocol that used magnetic resonance imaging to evaluate disease progression. PBMCs were separated from peripheral blood using Ficoll-Hypaque density gradient centrifugation and then cryopreserved in liquid nitrogen.

The sample comprised PBMCs. The sequence came from a woman aged 30 to 39 with multiple sclerosis. The rearranged chain carries TRBV20-1 and TRBJ1-4; 7 bases in the junction line up with TRBD1. The CDR3 has the sequence CSARVATGSEKLFF. The DNA reads as follows: TGCAGTGCTAGAGTAGCGACAGGGAGTGAAAAACTGTTTTTT.